This TCR beta chain stems from a study of blood T cell repertoires in COVID-19. The method was immunoSEQ multiplex PCR; TCRdb's version includes in-frame clones alone and lacks a portion of them. Seen here are 400,000 to 450,000 clones, approximately 90% observed once, and the top ten hold around 0.92%. Trimming took off 4 bases at V and 5 bases at J, with 12 bases between the two ends. CDR3 length equals 13 residues. The TCR was taken from a man aged 18-30 years with COVID-19, enrolled during active disease. V gene TRBV12-3 or TRBV12-4 combines with J gene TRBJ2-7, with D perhaps matching TRBD1 (5 bases). Input material: peripheral blood. In DNA form, the CDR3 reads TGTGCCAGCAGTTCGAACCTAGGGGACGAGCAGTACTTC. This encodes CASSSNLGDEQYF.